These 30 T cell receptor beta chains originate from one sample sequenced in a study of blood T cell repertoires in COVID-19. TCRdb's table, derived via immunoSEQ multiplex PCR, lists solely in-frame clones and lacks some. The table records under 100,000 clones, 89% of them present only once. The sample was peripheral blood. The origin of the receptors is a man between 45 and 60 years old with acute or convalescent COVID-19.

In nucleotides, the CDR3 is TGTGCCAGCAGTGAAGGTCCCGAGAGAGCTTTCTTT. Translating gives CASSEGPERAFF. The V gene is TRBV6-1, the J gene TRBJ1-1; no definite D call. The CDR3 spans 12 residues. The V end was cut by 1 base, the J end by 10 bases, with 10 bases between. Per germline, CDR1 MNHNS and CDR2 SASEGT.

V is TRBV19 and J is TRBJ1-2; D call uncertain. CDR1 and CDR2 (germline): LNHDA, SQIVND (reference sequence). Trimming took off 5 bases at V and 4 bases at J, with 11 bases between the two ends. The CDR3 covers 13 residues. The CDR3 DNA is TGTGCCAGTAGTGACATACCCAGCTATGGCTACACCTTC. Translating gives CASSDIPSYGYTF.

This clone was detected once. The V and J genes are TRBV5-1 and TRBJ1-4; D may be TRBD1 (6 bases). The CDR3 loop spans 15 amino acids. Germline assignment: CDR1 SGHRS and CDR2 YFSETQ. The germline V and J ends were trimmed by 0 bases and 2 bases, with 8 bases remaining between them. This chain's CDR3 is CASSLDTGTNEKLFF. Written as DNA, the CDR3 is TGCGCCAGCAGCTTGGATACAGGGACTAATGAAAAACTGTTTTTT.

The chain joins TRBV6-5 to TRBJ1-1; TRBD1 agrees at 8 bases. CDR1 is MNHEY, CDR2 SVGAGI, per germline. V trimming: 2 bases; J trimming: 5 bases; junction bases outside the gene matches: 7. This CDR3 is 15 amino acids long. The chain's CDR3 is CASSYQDRVGTEAFF. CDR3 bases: TGTGCCAGCAGTTACCAGGACAGGGTAGGGACTGAAGCTTTCTTT.

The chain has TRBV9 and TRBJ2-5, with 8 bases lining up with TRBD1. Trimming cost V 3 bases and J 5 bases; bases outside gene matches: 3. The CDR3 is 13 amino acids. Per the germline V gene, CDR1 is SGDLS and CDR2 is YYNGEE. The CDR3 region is CASSGRGRETQYF. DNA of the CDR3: TGTGCCAGCAGCGGCAGGGGGCGGGAGACCCAGTACTTC. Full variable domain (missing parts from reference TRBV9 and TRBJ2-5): DSGVTQTPKHLITATGQRVTLRCSPRSGDLSVYWYQQSLDQGLQFLIQYYNGEERAKGNILERFSAQQFPDLHSELNLSSLELGDSALYFCASSGRGRETQYFGPGTRLLVL.

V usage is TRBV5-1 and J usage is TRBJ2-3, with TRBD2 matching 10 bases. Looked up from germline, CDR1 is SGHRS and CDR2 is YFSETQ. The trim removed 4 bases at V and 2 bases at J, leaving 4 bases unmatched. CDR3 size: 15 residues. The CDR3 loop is CASSPSGGVTDTQYF. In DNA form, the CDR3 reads TGCGCCAGCAGCCCCAGCGGGGGGGTCACAGATACGCAGTATTTT.

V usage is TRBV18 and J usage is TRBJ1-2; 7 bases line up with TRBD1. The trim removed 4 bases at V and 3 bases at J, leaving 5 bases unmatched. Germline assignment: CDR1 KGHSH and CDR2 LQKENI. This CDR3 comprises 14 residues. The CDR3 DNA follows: TGTGCCAGCTCACTAGTCGACAGGGACTATGGCTACACCTTC. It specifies CASSLVDRDYGYTF.

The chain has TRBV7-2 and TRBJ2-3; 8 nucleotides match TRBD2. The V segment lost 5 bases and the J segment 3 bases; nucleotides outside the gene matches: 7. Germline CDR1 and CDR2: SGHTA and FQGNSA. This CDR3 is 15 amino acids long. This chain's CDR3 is CASSVRLAFTDTQYF. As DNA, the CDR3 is TGTGCCAGCAGCGTACGACTAGCGTTTACAGATACGCAGTATTTT.

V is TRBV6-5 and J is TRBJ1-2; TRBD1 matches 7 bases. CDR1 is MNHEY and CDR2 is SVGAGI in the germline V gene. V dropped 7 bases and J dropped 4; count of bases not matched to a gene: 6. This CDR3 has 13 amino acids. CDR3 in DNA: TGTGCCAGCAACCCGACAGGGATCTATGGCTACACCTTC. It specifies CASNPTGIYGYTF.

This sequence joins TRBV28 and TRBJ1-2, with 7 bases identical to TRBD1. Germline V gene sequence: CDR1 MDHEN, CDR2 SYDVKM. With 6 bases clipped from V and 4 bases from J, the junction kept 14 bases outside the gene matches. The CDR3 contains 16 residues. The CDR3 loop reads CASRGDRAIRIYGYTF. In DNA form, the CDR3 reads TGTGCCAGCAGGGGAGACAGGGCTATACGTATCTATGGCTACACCTTC.

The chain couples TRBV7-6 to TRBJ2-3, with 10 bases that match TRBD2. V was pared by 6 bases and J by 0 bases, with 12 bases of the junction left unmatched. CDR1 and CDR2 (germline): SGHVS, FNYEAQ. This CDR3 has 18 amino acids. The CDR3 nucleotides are TGTGCCAGCAGTTTACTAGCGGGGAAGACGTCTAGCACAGATACGCAGTATTTT. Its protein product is CASSLLAGKTSSTDTQYF.

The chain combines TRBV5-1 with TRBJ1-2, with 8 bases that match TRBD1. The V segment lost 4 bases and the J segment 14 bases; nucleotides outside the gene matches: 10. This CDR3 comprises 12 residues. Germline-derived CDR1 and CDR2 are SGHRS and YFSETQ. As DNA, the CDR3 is TGCGCCAGCAGCCCCGGACAGGGCGGCGCGACCTTC. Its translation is CASSPGQGGATF.

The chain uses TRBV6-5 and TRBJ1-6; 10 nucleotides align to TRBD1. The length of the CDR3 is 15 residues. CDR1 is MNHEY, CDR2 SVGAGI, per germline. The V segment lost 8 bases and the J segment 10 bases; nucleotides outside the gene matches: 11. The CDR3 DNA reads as TGTGCCAGCGGGTTGTCCGGGACAGGGGAATCACCCCTCCACTTT. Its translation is CASGLSGTGESPLHF.

The chain's CDR3 is CASRKGQANEKLFF. Here the CDR3 DNA reads TGTGCCAGCAGGAAGGGACAAGCTAATGAAAAACTGTTTTTT. The chain is built from TRBV2 and TRBJ1-4; D may be TRBD1 (6 bases). V lost 6 bases and J lost 3, with 11 bases in between. CDR3 length equals 14 residues. CDR1 is SNHLY, CDR2 FYNNEI, per germline.

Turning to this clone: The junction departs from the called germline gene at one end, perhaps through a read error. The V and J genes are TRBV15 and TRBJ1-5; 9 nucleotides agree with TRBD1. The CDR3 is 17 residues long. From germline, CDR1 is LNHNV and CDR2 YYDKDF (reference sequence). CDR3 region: CATSRGFRQGVNRPQHF. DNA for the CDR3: TGTGCCACCAGCAGAGGTTTTAGACAGGGGGTAAATCGGCCCCAGCATTTT.

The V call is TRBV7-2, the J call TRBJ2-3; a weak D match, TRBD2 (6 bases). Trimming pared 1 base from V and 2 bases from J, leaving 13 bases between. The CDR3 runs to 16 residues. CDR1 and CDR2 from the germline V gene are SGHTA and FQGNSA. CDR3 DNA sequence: TGTGCCAGCAGCTTAGGGGGCGGGGTGCTCACAGATACGCAGTATTTT. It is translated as CASSLGGGVLTDTQYF.

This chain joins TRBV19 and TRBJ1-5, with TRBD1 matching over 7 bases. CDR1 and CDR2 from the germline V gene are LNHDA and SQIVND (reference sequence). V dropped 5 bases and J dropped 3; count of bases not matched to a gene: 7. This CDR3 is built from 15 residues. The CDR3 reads CASSLAGQYNQPQHF. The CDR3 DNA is TGTGCCAGTAGTCTGGCGGGACAGTACAATCAGCCCCAGCATTTT.

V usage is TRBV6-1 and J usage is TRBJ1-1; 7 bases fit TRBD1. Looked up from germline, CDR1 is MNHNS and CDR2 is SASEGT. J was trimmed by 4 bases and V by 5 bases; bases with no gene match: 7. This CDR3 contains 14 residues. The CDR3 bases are TGTGCCAGCAGTACACAGGGGACGGGCACTGAAGCTTTCTTT. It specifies CASSTQGTGTEAFF.

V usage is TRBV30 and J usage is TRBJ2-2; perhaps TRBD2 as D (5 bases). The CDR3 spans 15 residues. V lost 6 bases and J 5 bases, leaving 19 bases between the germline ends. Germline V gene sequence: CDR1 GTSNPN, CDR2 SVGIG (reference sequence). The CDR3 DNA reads TGTGCCTGTCCGCGAAGAGGACTTTGGACCGGGGAGCTGTTTTTT. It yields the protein CACPRRGLWTGELFF.

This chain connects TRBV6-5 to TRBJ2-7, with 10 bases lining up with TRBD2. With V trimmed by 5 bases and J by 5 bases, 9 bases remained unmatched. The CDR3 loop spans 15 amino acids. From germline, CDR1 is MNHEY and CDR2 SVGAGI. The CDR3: CASSRKAGGVHEQYV. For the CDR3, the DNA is TGTGCCAGCAGTCGAAAAGCGGGGGGGGTCCACGAGCAGTACGTC.

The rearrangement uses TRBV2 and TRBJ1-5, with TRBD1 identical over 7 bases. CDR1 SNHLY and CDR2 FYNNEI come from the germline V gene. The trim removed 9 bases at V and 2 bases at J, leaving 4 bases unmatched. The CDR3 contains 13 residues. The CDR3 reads CASNDRGNQPQHF. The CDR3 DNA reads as TGTGCCAGTAATGACAGGGGCAATCAGCCCCAGCATTTT.

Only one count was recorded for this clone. The chain's CDR3 is CASSEEQGWDTEAFF. The CDR3 nucleotides read TGTGCCAGCAGTGAAGAACAGGGGTGGGACACTGAAGCTTTCTTT. V and J are TRBV6-1 and TRBJ1-1, with 7 bases aligning to TRBD1. The CDR3 consists of 15 residues. Trimming cost V 1 base and J 3 bases; bases outside gene matches: 5. The V gene's germline CDR1 is MNHNS and CDR2 SASEGT.

The CDR3 here is CAWSRAGGNQPQHF. As DNA, the CDR3 is TGTGCCTGGAGCCGCGCAGGTGGAAATCAGCCCCAGCATTTT. The chain recombines TRBV30 with TRBJ1-5; D is unresolved. The V end was cut by 3 bases, the J end by 4 bases, with 13 bases between. This CDR3 spans 14 amino acids. Germline CDR1 and CDR2: GTSNPN and SVGIG (reference sequence).

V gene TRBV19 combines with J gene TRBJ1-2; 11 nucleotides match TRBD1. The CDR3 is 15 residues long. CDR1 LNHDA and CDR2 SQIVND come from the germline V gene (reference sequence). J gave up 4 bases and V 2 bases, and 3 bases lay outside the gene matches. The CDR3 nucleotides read TGTGCCAGTAGTATACCGGGACAGGGGGTCTATGGCTACACCTTC. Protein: CASSIPGQGVYGYTF.

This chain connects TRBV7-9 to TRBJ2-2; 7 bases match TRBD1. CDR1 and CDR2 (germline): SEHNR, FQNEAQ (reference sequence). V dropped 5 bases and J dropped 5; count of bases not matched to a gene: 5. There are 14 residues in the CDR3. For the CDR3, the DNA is TGTGCCAGCAGCCTCGGACAGGAAACCGGGGAGCTGTTTTTT. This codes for CASSLGQETGELFF.

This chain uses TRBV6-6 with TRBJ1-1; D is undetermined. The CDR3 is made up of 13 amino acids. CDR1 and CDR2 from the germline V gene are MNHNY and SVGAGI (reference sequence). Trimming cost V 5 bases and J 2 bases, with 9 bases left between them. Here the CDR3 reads CASSGGGNTEAFF. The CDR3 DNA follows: TGTGCCAGCAGTGGCGGAGGAAACACTGAAGCTTTCTTT.

As DNA, the CDR3 is TGTGCCATCAAGGCTAGACCCCGAGAGACCCAGTACTTC. It codes for CAIKARPRETQYF. The chain links TRBV10-3 to TRBJ2-5; D not resolved. Germline CDR1 and CDR2: ENHRY and SYGVKD. V lost 7 bases to trimming and J lost 4 bases, with 13 bases between them. The CDR3 runs to 13 residues.

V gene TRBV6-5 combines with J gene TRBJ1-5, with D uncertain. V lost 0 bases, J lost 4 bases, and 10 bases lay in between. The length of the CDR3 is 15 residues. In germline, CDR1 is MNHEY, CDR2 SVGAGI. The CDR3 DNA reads TGTGCCAGCAGTTACTCAACCAGAGGGAATCAGCCCCAGCATTTT. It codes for CASSYSTRGNQPQHF.

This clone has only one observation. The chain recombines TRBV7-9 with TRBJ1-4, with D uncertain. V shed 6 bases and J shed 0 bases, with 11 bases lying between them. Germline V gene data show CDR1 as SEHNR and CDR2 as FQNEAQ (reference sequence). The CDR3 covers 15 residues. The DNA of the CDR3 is TGTGCCAGCAGACACCCTACAGCAACTAATGAAAAACTGTTTTTT. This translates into CASRHPTATNEKLFF.

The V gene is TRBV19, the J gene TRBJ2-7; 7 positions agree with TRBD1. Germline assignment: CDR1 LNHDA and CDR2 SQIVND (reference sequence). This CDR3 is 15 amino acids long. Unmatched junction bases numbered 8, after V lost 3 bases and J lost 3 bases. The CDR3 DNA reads TGTGCCAGTAGTATGAACAGGGGCTCGCTCTACGAGCAGTACTTC. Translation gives CASSMNRGSLYEQYF. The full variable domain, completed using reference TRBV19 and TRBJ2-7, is DGGITQSPKYLFRKEGQNVTLSCEQNLNHDAMYWYRQDPGQGLRLIYYSQIVNDFQKGDIAEGYSVSREKKESFPLTVTSAQKNPTAFYLCASSMNRGSLYEQYFGPGTRLTVT.